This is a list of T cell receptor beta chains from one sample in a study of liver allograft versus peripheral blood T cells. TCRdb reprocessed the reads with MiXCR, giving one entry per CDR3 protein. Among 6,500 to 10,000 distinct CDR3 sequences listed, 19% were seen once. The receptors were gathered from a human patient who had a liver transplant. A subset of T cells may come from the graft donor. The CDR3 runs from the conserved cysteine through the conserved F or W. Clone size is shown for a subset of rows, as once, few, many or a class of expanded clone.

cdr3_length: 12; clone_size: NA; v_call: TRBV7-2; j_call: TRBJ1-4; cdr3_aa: CASSLVTDKLFF
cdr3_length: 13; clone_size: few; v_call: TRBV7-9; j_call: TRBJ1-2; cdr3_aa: CASSPGQGGGYTF
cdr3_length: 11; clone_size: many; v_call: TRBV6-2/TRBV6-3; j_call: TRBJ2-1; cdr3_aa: CASSLGRAWFF
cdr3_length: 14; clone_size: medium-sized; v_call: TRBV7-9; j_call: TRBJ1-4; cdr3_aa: CASSLGTGREKLFF
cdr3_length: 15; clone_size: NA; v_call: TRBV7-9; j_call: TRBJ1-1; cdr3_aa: CASSLVGRENTEAFF
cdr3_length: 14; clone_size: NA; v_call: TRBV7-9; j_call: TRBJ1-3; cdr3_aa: CASSSGRDGNTIYF
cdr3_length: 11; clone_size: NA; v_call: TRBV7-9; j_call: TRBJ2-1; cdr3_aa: CASSFGDEQFF
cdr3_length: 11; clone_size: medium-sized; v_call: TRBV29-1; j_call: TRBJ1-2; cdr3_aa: CSVTGDYGYTF
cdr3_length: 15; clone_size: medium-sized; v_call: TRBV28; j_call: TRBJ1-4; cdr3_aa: CASSLSRIINEKLFF
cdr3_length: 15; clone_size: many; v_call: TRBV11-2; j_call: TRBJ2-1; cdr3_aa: CASSHYEPINNEQFF
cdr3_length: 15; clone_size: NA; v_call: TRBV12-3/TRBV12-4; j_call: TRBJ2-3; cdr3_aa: CASSWGPTVTDTQYF
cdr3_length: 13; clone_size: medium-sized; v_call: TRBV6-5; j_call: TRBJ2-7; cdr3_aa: CASRSGSTYEQYF
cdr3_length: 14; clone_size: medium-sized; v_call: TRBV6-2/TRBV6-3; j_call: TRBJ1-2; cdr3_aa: CASSYGFRGYGYTF
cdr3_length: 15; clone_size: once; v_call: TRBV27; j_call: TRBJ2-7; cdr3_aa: CASRPTGTGSYEQYF
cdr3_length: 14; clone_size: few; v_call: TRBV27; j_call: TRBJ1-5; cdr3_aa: CASSHGASNQPQHF
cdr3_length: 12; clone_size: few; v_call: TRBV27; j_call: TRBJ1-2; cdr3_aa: CASRAPDYGYTF
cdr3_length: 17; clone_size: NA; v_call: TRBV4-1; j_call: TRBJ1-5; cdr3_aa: CASSQDSRDSINQPQHF
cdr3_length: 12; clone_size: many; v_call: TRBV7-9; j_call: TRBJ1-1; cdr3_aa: CASSLAGTAAFF